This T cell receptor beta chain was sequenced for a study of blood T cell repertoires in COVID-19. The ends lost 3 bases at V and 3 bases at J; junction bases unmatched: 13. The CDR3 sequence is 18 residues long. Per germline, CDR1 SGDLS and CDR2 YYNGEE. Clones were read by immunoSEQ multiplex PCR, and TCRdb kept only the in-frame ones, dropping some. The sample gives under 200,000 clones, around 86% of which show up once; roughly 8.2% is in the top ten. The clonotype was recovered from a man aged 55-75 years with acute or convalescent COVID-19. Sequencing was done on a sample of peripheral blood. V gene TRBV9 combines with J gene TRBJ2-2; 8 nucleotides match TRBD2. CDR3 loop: CASSESLAGRVDTGELFF. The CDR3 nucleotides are TGTGCCAGCAGCGAATCTTTAGCGGGACGGGTCGACACCGGGGAGCTGTTTTTT.